This TCR beta chain was retrieved from a study of blood T cell repertoires in COVID-19. The CDR3 loop spans 15 amino acids. The J segment lost 11 bases and the V segment lost 3 bases, leaving 11 bases of the junction unmatched. Germline-derived CDR1 and CDR2 are SGDLS and YYNGEE. Libraries were prepared by immunoSEQ multiplex PCR; TCRdb keeps only in-frame clonotypes and omits some of them. Here the sample spans approximately 210,000 clones, around 90% being singletons. This chain uses TRBV9 with TRBJ1-6; 7 bases line up with TRBD1. The source of this sequence is a man between 25 and 39 years old with acute or convalescent COVID-19. Sequenced input: peripheral blood. The CDR3: CASSAEMTGRTPLHF. DNA for the CDR3: TGTGCCAGCAGCGCAGAAATGACAGGGCGGACACCCCTCCACTTT.